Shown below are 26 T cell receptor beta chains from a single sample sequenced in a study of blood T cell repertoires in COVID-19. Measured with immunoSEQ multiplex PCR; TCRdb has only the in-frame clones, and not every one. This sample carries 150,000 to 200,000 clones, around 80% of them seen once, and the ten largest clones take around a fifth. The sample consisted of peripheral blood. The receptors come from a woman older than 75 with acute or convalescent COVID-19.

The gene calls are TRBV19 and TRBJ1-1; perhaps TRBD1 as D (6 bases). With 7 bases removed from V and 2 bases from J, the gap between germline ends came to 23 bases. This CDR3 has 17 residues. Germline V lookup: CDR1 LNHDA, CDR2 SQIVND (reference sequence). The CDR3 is CASKTGLQRHLNTEAFF. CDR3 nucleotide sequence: TGTGCCAGTAAAACAGGGTTACAACGCCACCTAAACACTGAAGCTTTCTTT.

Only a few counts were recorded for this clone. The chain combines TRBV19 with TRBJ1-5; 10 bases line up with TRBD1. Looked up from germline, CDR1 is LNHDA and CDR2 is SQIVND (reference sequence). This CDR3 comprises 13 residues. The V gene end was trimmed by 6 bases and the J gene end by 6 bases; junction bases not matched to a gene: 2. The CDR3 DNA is TGTGCCAGTAGCGGGACAGGGGTTCAGCCCCAGCATTTT. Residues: CASSGTGVQPQHF.

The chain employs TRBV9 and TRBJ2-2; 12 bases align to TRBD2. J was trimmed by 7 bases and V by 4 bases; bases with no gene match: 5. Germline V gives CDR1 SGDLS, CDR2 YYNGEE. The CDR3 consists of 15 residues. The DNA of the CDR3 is TGTGCCAGCAGCACGCGACTAGCGGGAGACGGGGAGCTGTTTTTT. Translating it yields CASSTRLAGDGELFF.

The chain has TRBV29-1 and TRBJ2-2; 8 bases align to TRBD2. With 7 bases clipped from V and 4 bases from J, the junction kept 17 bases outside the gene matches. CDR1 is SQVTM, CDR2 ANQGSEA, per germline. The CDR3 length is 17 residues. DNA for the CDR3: TGCAGCGCCGCGGGGGGCAGGGGCGGAATAGGCACCGGGGAGCTGTTTTTT. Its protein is CSAAGGRGGIGTGELFF.

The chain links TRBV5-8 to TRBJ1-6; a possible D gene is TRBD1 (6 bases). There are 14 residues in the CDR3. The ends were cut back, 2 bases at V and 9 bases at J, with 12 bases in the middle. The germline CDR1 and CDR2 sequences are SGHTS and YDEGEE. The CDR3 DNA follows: TGTGCCAGCAGCTTAAACAGGGCGAGTTCACCCCTCCACTTT. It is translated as CASSLNRASSPLHF.

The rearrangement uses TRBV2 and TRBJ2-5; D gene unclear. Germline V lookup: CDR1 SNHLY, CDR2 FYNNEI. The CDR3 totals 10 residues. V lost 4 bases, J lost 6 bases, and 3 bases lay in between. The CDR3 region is CASSVKTQYF. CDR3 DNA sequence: TGTGCCAGCAGTGTAAAGACCCAGTACTTC.

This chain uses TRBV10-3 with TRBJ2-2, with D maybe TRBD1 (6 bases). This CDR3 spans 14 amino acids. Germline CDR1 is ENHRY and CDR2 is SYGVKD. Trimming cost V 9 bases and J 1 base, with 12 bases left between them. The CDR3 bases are TGTGCCATTCCCGGGACAAAGAACACCGGGGAGCTGTTTTTT. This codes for CAIPGTKNTGELFF.

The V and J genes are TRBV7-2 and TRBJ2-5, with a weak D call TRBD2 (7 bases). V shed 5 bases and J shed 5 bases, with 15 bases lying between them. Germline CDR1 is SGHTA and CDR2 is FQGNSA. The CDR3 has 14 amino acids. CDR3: CASSAYRGAETQYF. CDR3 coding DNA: TGTGCCAGCAGCGCCTATCGGGGGGCGGAGACCCAGTACTTC. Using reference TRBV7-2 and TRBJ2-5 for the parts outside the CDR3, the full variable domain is GAGVSQSPSNKVTEKGKDVELRCDPISGHTALYWYRQSLGQGLEFLIYFQGNSAPDKSGLPSDRFSAERTGGSVSTLTIQRTQQEDSAVYLCASSAYRGAETQYFGPGTRLLVL.

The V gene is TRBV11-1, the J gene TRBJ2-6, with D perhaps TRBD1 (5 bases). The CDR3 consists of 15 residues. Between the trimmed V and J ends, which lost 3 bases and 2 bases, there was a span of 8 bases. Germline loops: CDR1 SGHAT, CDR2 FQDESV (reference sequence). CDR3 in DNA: TGTGCCAGCAGCTTTAAGGGGCCTGGGGCCAACGTCCTGACTTTC. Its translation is CASSFKGPGANVLTF.

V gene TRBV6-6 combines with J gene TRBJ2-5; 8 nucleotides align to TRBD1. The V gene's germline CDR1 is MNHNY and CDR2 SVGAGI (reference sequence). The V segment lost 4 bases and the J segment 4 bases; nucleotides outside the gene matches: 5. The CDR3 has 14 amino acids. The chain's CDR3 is CASSSQGERETQYF. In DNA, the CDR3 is TGTGCCAGCAGTTCACAGGGGGAGAGAGAGACCCAGTACTTC.

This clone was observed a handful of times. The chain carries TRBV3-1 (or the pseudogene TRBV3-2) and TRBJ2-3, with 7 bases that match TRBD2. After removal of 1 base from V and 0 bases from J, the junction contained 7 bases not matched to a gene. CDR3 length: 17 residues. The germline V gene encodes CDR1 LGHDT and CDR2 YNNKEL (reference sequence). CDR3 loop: CASSQGKLAPSTDTQYF. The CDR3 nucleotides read TGTGCCAGCAGCCAAGGTAAACTAGCGCCTAGCACAGATACGCAGTATTTT.

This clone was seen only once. The CDR3 sequence: CSPSLGDTQYF. The CDR3 region has the DNA TGCAGTCCCAGCCTCGGGGATACGCAGTATTTT. The chain combines TRBV20-1 with TRBJ2-3; no clear D gene. V dropped 8 bases and J dropped 6 bases, with 12 bases sitting between them. Per germline, CDR1 DFQATT and CDR2 SNEGSKA (reference sequence). The CDR3 loop spans 11 amino acids.

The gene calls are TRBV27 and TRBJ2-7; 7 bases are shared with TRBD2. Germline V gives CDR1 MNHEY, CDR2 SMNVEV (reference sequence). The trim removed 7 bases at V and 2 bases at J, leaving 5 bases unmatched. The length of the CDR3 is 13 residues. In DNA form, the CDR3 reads TGTGCCAGCAAGGCGGGGGTAACCTACGAGCAGTACTTC. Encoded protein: CASKAGVTYEQYF.

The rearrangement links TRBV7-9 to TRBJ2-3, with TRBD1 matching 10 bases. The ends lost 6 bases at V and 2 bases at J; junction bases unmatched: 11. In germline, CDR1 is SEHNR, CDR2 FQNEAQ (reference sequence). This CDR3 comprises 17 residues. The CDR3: CASRLTGGRWYTDTQYF. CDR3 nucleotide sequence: TGTGCCAGCAGGTTGACAGGGGGCCGTTGGTACACAGATACGCAGTATTTT.

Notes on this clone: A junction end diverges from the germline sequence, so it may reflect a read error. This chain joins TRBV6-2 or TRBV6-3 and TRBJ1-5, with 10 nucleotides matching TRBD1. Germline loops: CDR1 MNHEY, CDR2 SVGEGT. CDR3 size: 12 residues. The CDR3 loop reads CASSYTTGGLDF. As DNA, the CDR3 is TGTGCCAGCAGTTACACGACAGGGGGCCTGGATTTT.

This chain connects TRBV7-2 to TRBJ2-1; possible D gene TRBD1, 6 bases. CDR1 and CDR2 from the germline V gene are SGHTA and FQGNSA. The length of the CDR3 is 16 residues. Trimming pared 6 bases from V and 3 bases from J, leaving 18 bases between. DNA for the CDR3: TGTGCCAGCAGGCGAACCAGACAGGACCACTACAATGAGCAGTTCTTC. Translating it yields CASRRTRQDHYNEQFF.

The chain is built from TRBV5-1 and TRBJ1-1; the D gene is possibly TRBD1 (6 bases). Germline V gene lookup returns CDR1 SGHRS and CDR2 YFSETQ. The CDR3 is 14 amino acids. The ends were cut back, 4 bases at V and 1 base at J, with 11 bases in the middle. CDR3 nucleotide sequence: TGCGCCAGCAGCGTGGGGGGCGGGAACACTGAAGCTTTCTTT. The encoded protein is CASSVGGGNTEAFF. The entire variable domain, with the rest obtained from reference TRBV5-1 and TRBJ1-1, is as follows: KAGVTQTPRYLIKTRGQQVTLSCSPISGHRSVSWYQQTPGQGLQFLFEYFSETQRNKGNFPGRFSGRQFSNSRSEMNVSTLELGDSALYLCASSVGGGNTEAFFGQGTRLTVV.

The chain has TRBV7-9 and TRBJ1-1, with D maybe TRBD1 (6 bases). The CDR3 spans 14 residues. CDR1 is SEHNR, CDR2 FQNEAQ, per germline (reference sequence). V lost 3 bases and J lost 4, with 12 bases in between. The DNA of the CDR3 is TGTGCCAGCAGCTTGGATCAGGGGCCCACTGAAGCTTTCTTT. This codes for CASSLDQGPTEAFF.

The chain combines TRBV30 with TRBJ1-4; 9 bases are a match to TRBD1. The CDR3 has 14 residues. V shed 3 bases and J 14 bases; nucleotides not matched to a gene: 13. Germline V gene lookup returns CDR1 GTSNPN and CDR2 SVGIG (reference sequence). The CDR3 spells CAWRDRGGIPKLFF. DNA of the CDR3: TGTGCCTGGAGGGACAGGGGAGGGATCCCGAAGCTGTTTTTT.

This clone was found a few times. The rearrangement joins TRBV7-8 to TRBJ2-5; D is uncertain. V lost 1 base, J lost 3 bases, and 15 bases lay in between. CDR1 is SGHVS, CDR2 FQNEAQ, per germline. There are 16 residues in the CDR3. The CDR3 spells CASSLVLRLSKETQYF. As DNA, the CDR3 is TGTGCCAGCAGCTTAGTCCTTCGACTTAGCAAAGAGACCCAGTACTTC.

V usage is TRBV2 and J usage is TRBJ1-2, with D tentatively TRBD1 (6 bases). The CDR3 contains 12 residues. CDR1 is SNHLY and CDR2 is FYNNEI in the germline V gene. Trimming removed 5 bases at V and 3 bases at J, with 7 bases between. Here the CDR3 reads CASSRTDYGYTF. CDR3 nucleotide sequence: TGTGCCAGCAGTAGGACAGACTATGGCTACACCTTC.

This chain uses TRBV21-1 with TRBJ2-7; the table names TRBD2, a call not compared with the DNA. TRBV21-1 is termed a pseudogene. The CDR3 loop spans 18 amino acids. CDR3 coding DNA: TGTGCCAGCAGCAAAACCCCGGGACAGACAACGACTAGCGGGAAAGCCGGGGTC. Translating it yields CASSKTPGQTTTSGKAGV.

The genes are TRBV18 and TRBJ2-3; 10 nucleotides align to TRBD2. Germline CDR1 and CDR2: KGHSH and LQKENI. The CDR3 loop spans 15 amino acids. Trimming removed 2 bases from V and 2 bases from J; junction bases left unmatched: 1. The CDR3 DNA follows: TGTGCCAGCTCACCAGGACTAGCGGACACAGATACGCAGTATTTT. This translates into CASSPGLADTDTQYF.

The CDR3 DNA reads TGTGCCAGCAGTTTTGGACAGGGGATACAGTACTTC. It yields the protein CASSFGQGIQYF. V usage is TRBV12-3 or TRBV12-4 and J usage is TRBJ2-7, with 9 bases fitting TRBD1. The CDR3 sequence is 12 residues long. With V trimmed by 3 bases and J by 10 bases, 4 bases remained unmatched.

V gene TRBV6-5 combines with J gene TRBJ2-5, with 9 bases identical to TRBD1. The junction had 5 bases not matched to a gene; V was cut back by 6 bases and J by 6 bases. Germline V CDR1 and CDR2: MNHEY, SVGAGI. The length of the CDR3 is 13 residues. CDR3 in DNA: TGTGCCAGCAGCTGGGGACAGGGAAAGACCCAGTACTTC. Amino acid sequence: CASSWGQGKTQYF.

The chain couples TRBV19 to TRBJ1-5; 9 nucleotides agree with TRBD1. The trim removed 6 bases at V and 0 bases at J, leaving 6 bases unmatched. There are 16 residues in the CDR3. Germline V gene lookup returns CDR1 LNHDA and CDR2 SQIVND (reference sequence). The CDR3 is CASSTGTGSSNQPQHF. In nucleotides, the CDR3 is TGTGCCAGTAGCACCGGGACAGGGAGTAGCAATCAGCCCCAGCATTTT. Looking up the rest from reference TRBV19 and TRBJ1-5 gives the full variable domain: DGGITQSPKYLFRKEGQNVTLSCEQNLNHDAMYWYRQDPGQGLRLIYYSQIVNDFQKGDIAEGYSVSREKKESFPLTVTSAQKNPTAFYLCASSTGTGSSNQPQHFGDGTRLSIL.